A selection of T cell receptor beta chains follows, all from one sample in a study of blood T cell repertoires in COVID-19. Generated by immunoSEQ multiplex PCR, the TCRdb table keeps only in-frame clones and is missing some. The sample gives 200,000 to 250,000 clones, 80% of which show up once; roughly 5% is in the top ten. Sequencing was carried out using peripheral blood. The receptors were sampled from a human donor in a cohort sampled during active COVID-19. Both conserved end residues are part of each CDR3. D genes are given only for firm matches. A clone size is listed for some rows: how often the clone was seen (once, few, many), or a class if it is expanded.

v_call,clone_size,j_call,cdr3_length,d_call,cdr3_nt,cdr3_aa
TRBV27,few,TRBJ1-5,14,NA,TGTGCCAGCAGCCTCGACAGTCCCAATCAGCCCCAGCATTTT,CASSLDSPNQPQHF
TRBV9,NA,TRBJ2-1,14,NA,TGTGCCAGCAGCGTAGGTGGTAGCGGAAATGAGCAGTTCTTC,CASSVGGSGNEQFF
TRBV28,NA,TRBJ2-4,15,NA,TGTGCCAGCCAAACGGACTCCCTAGCCAAAAACATTCAGTACTTC,CASQTDSLAKNIQYF
TRBV19,NA,TRBJ2-3,15,TRBD2,TGTGCCAGTAGTATGGGCGGGAGGCGCGCAGATACGCAGTATTTT,CASSMGGRRADTQYF
TRBV7-9,once,TRBJ1-1,12,NA,TGTGCCAGCAGCTTAGAACTGACTGAAGCTTTCTTT,CASSLELTEAFF
TRBV28,NA,TRBJ1-1,15,TRBD1,TGTGCCAGCAGCCCCGGGACAGGGTTGAACACTGAAGCTTTCTTT,CASSPGTGLNTEAFF
TRBV7-2,NA,TRBJ2-1,17,TRBD2,TGTGCCAGCAGCTTAGGTCTCAGGACTAGCGGGAGCTATGAGCAGTTCTTC,CASSLGLRTSGSYEQFF
TRBV7-8,NA,TRBJ2-7,15,TRBD2,TGTGCCAGCAGCCCTGGGACTAGCGGTTACTACGAGCAGTACTTC,CASSPGTSGYYEQYF
TRBV6-5,NA,TRBJ2-7,13,NA,TGTGCCAGCAGTTACAGGGAGTTCTACGAGCAGTACTTC,CASSYREFYEQYF
TRBV19,NA,TRBJ2-4,16,NA,TGTGCCAGTAGTCCATCACCCGGACTAGCCAAAAACATTCAGTACTTC,CASSPSPGLAKNIQYF
TRBV6-2/TRBV6-3,NA,TRBJ2-1,16,TRBD1,TGTGCCAGCAGTTACCAGAGGACAGGCAAATACAATGAGCAGTTCTTC,CASSYQRTGKYNEQFF
TRBV11-1,NA,TRBJ2-7,12,NA,TGTGCCAGCAGCACTATAGCCTACGAGCAGTACTTC,CASSTIAYEQYF
TRBV3-1/TRBV3-2,NA,TRBJ1-2,14,NA,TGTGCCAGCAGCTATAGGACTGCTAACTATGGCTACACCTTC,CASSYRTANYGYTF
TRBV6-5,NA,TRBJ2-5,14,TRBD2,TGTGCCAGCAGTTACTCGGGACTAGGAGGGACCCAGTACTTC,CASSYSGLGGTQYF
TRBV7-3,NA,TRBJ2-2,13,NA,TGTGCCAGCAGCCCCTCGCGGAGCGGGGAGCTGTTTTTT,CASSPSRSGELFF
TRBV28,NA,TRBJ2-2,15,TRBD1,TGTGCCAGCAGTTTCTGGGACAGGGAGGCCGGGGAGCTGTTTTTT,CASSFWDREAGELFF
TRBV2,NA,TRBJ2-7,14,TRBD2,TGTGCCAGCCGGGCGGGAGGGGCGGGCCACGAGCAGTACTTC,CASRAGGAGHEQYF
TRBV10-1,NA,TRBJ2-1,14,NA,TGCGCCAGCAGAGAGCGGGATAGGGGGAATGAGCAGTTCTTC,CASRERDRGNEQFF
TRBV6-5,NA,TRBJ1-5,15,NA,TGTGCCAGCAAGGGGGTAGGTGGGGGCAATCAGCCCCAGCATTTT,CASKGVGGGNQPQHF
TRBV29-1,once,TRBJ2-7,15,TRBD2,TGCAGCGCCTGGACTAGCGGGAGTAAGGCCTACGAGCAGTACTTC,CSAWTSGSKAYEQYF
TRBV18,NA,TRBJ2-5,15,NA,TGTGCCAACACCAAGACTAGTAGTAGTGGAGAGACCCAGTACTTC,CANTKTSSSGETQYF
TRBV5-5,NA,TRBJ2-3,15,TRBD2,TGTGCCAGCAGCTTACGCGGGAGAGAAACAGATACGCAGTATTTT,CASSLRGRETDTQYF
TRBV7-9,NA,TRBJ1-6,12,NA,TGTGCCAGCAGCTTATCGGGTTCACCCCTCCACTTT,CASSLSGSPLHF
TRBV5-6,NA,TRBJ1-6,14,NA,TGTGCCAGCAGCTTGGGCCAGGGAAGGTCACCCCTCCACTTT,CASSLGQGRSPLHF
TRBV28,NA,TRBJ2-7,21,TRBD2,TGTGCCAGCAGCTACCTTGACGGGTCGGCTAGCGGGAGCCCCGGGTCGTACGAGCAGTACTTC,CASSYLDGSASGSPGSYEQYF
TRBV15,NA,TRBJ2-5,14,TRBD2,TGTGCCACCAGCATTGTGGGAGCGGGGGCCCCCCAGTACTTC,CATSIVGAGAPQYF
TRBV6-2/TRBV6-3,NA,TRBJ2-5,16,TRBD1,TGTGCCAGCAGTCGACAGGACAGGGGGCGATGGGAGACCCAGTACTTC,CASSRQDRGRWETQYF
TRBV28,once,TRBJ1-5,17,TRBD1,TGTGCCAGCAGTTTACGACAGGGGTATGAGGCCAATCAGCCCCAGCATTTT,CASSLRQGYEANQPQHF
TRBV6-2/TRBV6-3,NA,TRBJ2-7,17,TRBD2,TGTGCCAGCAGTTACCCAATGACTAGCGGCTACTCCTACGAGCAGTACTTC,CASSYPMTSGYSYEQYF
TRBV19,NA,TRBJ1-4,17,TRBD1,TGTGCCAGTAGTATAACGGATGGGACAGGGTGGAGCGAAAAACTGTTTTTT,CASSITDGTGWSEKLFF
TRBV28,NA,TRBJ1-4,15,NA,TGTGCCAGCACTCCCCCGTCCCGGTATAATGAAAAACTGTTTTTT,CASTPPSRYNEKLFF
TRBV12-3/TRBV12-4,NA,TRBJ2-1,12,NA,TGTGCCAGCAGTTTAGTAGCTACGGGGCAGTTCTTC,CASSLVATGQFF
TRBV7-8,NA,TRBJ2-5,15,NA,TGTGCCAGCAGCTTAGCGGGCAGGAGGGAGGAGACCCAGTACTTC,CASSLAGRREETQYF
TRBV6-2/TRBV6-3,NA,TRBJ1-2,15,NA,TGTGCCAGCAGTACGGTATCGCCAGGGAACTATGGCTACACCTTC,CASSTVSPGNYGYTF
TRBV19,NA,TRBJ1-5,16,TRBD1,TGTGCCAGTAGTGTCAGGGGGCCATCCCACAATCAGCCCCAGCATTTT,CASSVRGPSHNQPQHF
TRBV27,NA,TRBJ2-7,17,NA,TGTGCCAGCAGTTTATTGGGGGCAGGGAGTAGGCCCTACGAGCAGTACTTC,CASSLLGAGSRPYEQYF
TRBV5-4,NA,TRBJ2-7,13,NA,TGTGCCAGCAGCCTTAGCCCAACCTACGAGCAGTACTTC,CASSLSPTYEQYF
TRBV19,once,TRBJ1-4,16,NA,TGTGCCAGTAAGTGGCCCTCAGTTGCAACTAATGAAAAACTGTTTTTT,CASKWPSVATNEKLFF
TRBV18,few,TRBJ2-7,14,NA,TGTGCCAGCTCACTGGGTCAGCGGGCCTACGAGCAGTACTTC,CASSLGQRAYEQYF
TRBV4-1,NA,TRBJ1-1,13,NA,TGCGCCAGCAGCCGACAGGTGAACACTGAAGCTTTCTTT,CASSRQVNTEAFF
TRBV6-5,NA,TRBJ1-6,13,TRBD1,TGTGCCAGCGGACAGGGGTTGGATTCACCCCTCCACTTT,CASGQGLDSPLHF
TRBV5-1,NA,TRBJ2-5,15,NA,TGCGCCAGCAGCTTGGCCGCGCCGACACAAGAGACCCAGTACTTC,CASSLAAPTQETQYF
TRBV10-3,NA,TRBJ2-5,12,TRBD2,TGTGCCATCCGGGAGGGGCAAGAGACCCAGTACTTC,CAIREGQETQYF
TRBV10-3,NA,TRBJ2-1,16,TRBD2,TGTGCCATCAGTGAGTCAGGACTAGCGGGAAACAATGAGCAGTTCTTC,CAISESGLAGNNEQFF
TRBV11-2,NA,TRBJ2-3,16,TRBD2,TGTGCCAGCAGCTCCCTAGCGGGACACCCCACAGATACGCAGTATTTT,CASSSLAGHPTDTQYF
TRBV19,NA,TRBJ2-1,16,TRBD2,TGTGCCAGTAGTATACGCGGGAGGGCCTCCTACAATGAGCAGTTCTTC,CASSIRGRASYNEQFF
TRBV6-5,NA,TRBJ2-7,14,NA,TGTGCCAGCAGTTACGTGGCAGGGCTCTACGAGCAGTACTTC,CASSYVAGLYEQYF
TRBV2,NA,TRBJ1-1,13,TRBD1,TGTGCCAGCAGATATACCGGGACAGGGGCCGCTTTCTTT,CASRYTGTGAAFF
TRBV5-4,NA,TRBJ2-7,15,TRBD2,TGTGCCAGCAGCTCCTCGGGACTAGCCTCCTACGAGCAGTACTTC,CASSSSGLASYEQYF
TRBV24-1,NA,TRBJ1-5,14,NA,TGTGCCACCAGTAGGGAGGGTACAGAACAGCCCCAGCATTTT,CATSREGTEQPQHF